This T cell receptor beta chain was sequenced during a study of response to subunit inactivated influenza vaccine. Study-wide results and limits: Every seasonal influenza vaccination brings in few new T cells, the authors suggested.

The CDR3 contains 16 residues. V dropped 0 bases and J dropped 2 bases, with 13 bases sitting between them. The germline CDR1 and CDR2 sequences are SGHKS and YYEKEE (reference sequence). TCRdb passed the RT-PCR reads through MiXCR, listing each CDR3 protein once. The sample lists about 800,000 distinct CDR3 sequences, 21% occurring once. Only a few counts were recorded for this clonotype. What it recognizes is unknown. The specimen was PBMCs from blood, collected approximately 5 days after vaccination. The source of this sequence is a man aged 50 to 60 who received an inactivated influenza vaccine. The V and J genes are TRBV5-5 and TRBJ2-3; D unresolved. CDR3 sequence reads: CASSLATGRSTDTQYF. CDR3 nucleotide sequence: TGTGCCAGCAGCTTGGCGACCGGGCGGTCCACAGATACGCAGTATTTT. Based on the CDR3 plus reference TRBV5-5 and TRBJ2-3, the full variable domain is DAGVTQSPTHLIKTRGQQVTLRCSPISGHKSVSWYQQVLGQGPQFIFQYYEKEERGRGNFPDRFSARQFPNYSSELNVNALLLGDSALYLCASSLATGRSTDTQYFGPGTRLTVL.